Below, one T cell receptor beta chain is given with its context. These data originate in a study of regulatory T cells in long-lasting Graves disease. V was clipped by 0 bases and J by 5 bases, with 14 bases between them. Germline assignment: CDR1 SGDLS and CDR2 YYNGEE. This CDR3 region has 15 residues. The time point was: newly diagnosed GD, antithyroid drugs for less than 3 months. Preparation of the TCR library used RNA extracted from PBMCs. Construction of TCR beta libraries relied on iRepertoire HTBI primers and on Arm-PCR targeting CDR3 regions. TCRdb redid the calling of the multiplex PCR reads with MiXCR, one entry per CDR3 protein. The sample lists 350,000 to 550,000 distinct CDR3 sequences, 14% occurring once. The sample also formed part of further work on T cells in Graves' hyperthyroidism and ophthalmopathy. That report adds: RT-PCR in the first round (using the HTBI primer set) targeted the TCR CDR3. Blood also showed most of the thyroid clonotypes that were expanded above 0.001.

The material was peripheral blood mononuclear cells (PBMCs), obtained at new diagnosis, from a patient treated with antithyroid drugs. The V gene is TRBV9, the J gene TRBJ1-2; weak D call: TRBD1 (5 bases). This TCR was sampled from a woman aged 45-65 years with Graves disease. The CDR3 sequence: CASSVATAGNYGYTF. CDR3 in DNA: TGTGCCAGCAGCGTAGCTACCGCAGGGAATTATGGCTACACCTTC. Full variable domain (remainder filled in from reference TRBV9 and TRBJ1-2): DSGVTQTPKHLITATGQRVTLRCSPRSGDLSVYWYQQSLDQGLQFLIQYYNGEERAKGNILERFSAQQFPDLHSELNLSSLELGDSALYFCASSVATAGNYGYTFGSGTRLTVV.